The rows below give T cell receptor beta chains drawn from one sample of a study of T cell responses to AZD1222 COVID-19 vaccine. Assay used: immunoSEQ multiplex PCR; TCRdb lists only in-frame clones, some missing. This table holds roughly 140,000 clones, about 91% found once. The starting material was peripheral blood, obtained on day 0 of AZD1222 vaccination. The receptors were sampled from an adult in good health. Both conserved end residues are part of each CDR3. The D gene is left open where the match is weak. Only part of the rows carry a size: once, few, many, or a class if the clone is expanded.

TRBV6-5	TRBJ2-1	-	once	TGTGCCAGCAGTCCGTCGAAGGGGAGCAATGAGCAGTTCTTC	CASSPSKGSNEQFF
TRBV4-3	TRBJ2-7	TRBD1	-	TGCGCCAGCAGCCAAGTTATGGTTTGGGACAGGGTCTACTACGAGCAGTACTTC	CASSQVMVWDRVYYEQYF
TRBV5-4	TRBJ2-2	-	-	TGTGCCAGCAGCTTAGTATACACCGGGGAGCTGTTTTTT	CASSLVYTGELFF
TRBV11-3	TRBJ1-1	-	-	TGTGCCAGCAGCTTAAATCCGGGGGCGGGAGCTTTCTTT	CASSLNPGAGAFF
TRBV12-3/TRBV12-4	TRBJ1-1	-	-	TGTGCCAGCAGTTTGGGAGCAGCCAAAGCTTTCTTT	CASSLGAAKAFF
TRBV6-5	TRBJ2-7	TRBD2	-	TGTGCCAGCAGTTACTCGCCTAGCGGGGGGTACGAGCAGTACTTC	CASSYSPSGGYEQYF
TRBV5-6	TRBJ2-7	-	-	TGTGCCAGCAGCTTGGCCCAGGTTACCTACGAGCAGTACTTC	CASSLAQVTYEQYF
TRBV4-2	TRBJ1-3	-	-	TGTGCCAGCAGCCTACTCTCAAGCGCAGGAAACACCATATATTTT	CASSLLSSAGNTIYF
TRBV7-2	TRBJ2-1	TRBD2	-	TGTGCCAGCAGCACGGGACTAGCATCCTACAATGAGCAGTTCTTC	CASSTGLASYNEQFF
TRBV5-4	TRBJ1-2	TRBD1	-	TGTGCCAGCAGCTTAGACAGGGAGTGGGGCTATGGCTACACCTTC	CASSLDREWGYGYTF
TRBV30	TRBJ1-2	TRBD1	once	TGTGCCTGGAGTGTACTGGGGACAGTGCGAGGCTACACCTTC	CAWSVLGTVRGYTF
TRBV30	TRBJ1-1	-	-	TGTGCCTGGAGCAGGGGCAGGGCGAACACTGAAGCTTTCTTT	CAWSRGRANTEAFF
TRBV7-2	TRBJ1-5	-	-	TGTGCCAGCAGCTTAGGAAGGGGTCAGCCCCAGCATTTT	CASSLGRGQPQHF
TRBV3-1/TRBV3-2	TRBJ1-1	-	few	TGTGCCAGCAGCCTCGGCAGAGGGGGCACTGAAGCTTTCTTT	CASSLGRGGTEAFF
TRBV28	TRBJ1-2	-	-	TGTGCCAGCAGACAGGGTGTAAGGGGCTACACCTTC	CASRQGVRGYTF
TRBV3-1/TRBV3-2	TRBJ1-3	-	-	TGTGCCAGCAGCCATCAAGGGAACACCATATATTTT	CASSHQGNTIYF
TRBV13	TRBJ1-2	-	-	TGTGCCAGCACGTCGGGGGGAATCGGCGGCTACACCTTC	CASTSGGIGGYTF
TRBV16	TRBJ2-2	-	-	TGTGCCAGCAGCCCGGCGTGGGCCGGGGAGCTGTTTTTT	CASSPAWAGELFF
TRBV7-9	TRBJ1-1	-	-	TGTGCCAGCAGCTTAGAAGGGGGAACTGAAGCTTTCTTT	CASSLEGGTEAFF
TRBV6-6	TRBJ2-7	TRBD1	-	TGTGCCAGCAGTCAACTTACCAGCTCCGGGACAGGGGCAGACGAGCAGTACTTC	CASSQLTSSGTGADEQYF
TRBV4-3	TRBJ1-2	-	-	TGCGCCAGCAGCCAAGATGGGACCAGGGACTATGGCTACACCTTC	CASSQDGTRDYGYTF
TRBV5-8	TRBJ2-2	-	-	TGTGCCAGCAGCTTAGGGGCCAAGACCGGGGAGCTGTTTTTT	CASSLGAKTGELFF
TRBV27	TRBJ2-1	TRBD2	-	TGTGCCAGCAGGGGGGAGCGGGGCGGATCCTACAATGAGCAGTTCTTC	CASRGERGGSYNEQFF
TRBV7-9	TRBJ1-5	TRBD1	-	TGTGCCAGCAGCTTGCAGCAAGGGGGCCGAGGTCAGCCCCAGCATTTT	CASSLQQGGRGQPQHF
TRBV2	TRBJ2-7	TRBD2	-	TGTGCCAGCAGTCACGAATCGGGACTAGTGCAGCAGTACTTC	CASSHESGLVQQYF
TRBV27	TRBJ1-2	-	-	TGTGCCAGCAGCCCATTAGACAGGCCTGGTGGTGGCTACACCTTC	CASSPLDRPGGGYTF
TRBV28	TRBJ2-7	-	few	TGTGCCAGCAGTTTTGCGGCCTACGAGCAGTACTTC	CASSFAAYEQYF
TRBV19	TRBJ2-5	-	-	TGTGCTAGCCGTACAGGGCACCAAGAGACCCAGTACTTC	CASRTGHQETQYF
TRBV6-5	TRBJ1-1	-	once	TGTGCCAGCAGTTACAACGCAGGGGTGAACACTGAAGCTTTCTTT	CASSYNAGVNTEAFF
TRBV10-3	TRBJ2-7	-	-	TGTGCCATCAGGGACGGGACGCCGCGGGGCCGGAGCTCCTACGAGCAGTACTTC	CAIRDGTPRGRSSYEQYF
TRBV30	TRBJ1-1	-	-	TGTGCCCTCCCCGCGGGGAACACTGAAGCTTTCTTT	CALPAGNTEAFF